This passage covers 2 T cell receptor beta chains from one sample sequenced in a study of technical replicates of blood from several donors. Method: immunoSEQ multiplex PCR; TCRdb's copy keeps in-frame clones and lacks some. The data show about 80,000 clones, 85% to 95% seen once. Sequencing input: T cells isolated from PBMCs. The receptors here all came from a human donor in good health.

The V call is TRBV11-3, the J call TRBJ2-1; the match to TRBD2 covers 7 bases. V lost 4 bases and J lost 10; bases outside the gene matches: 7. Germline V gene sequence: CDR1 SGHNT, CDR2 YENEEA. CDR3 length equals 13 residues. This CDR3 is CASSSMGGPEQFF. The CDR3 DNA follows: TGTGCCAGCAGCTCCATGGGAGGGCCCGAGCAGTTCTTC.

This clone was found once. The rearrangement uses TRBV11-3 and TRBJ1-1; D remains ambiguous. This CDR3 comprises 12 residues. Trimming took off 3 bases at V and 5 bases at J, with 7 bases between the two ends. Germline V gene sequence: CDR1 SGHNT, CDR2 YENEEA. Here the CDR3 DNA reads TGTGCCAGCAGCTTGCCGGGAACTGAAGCTTTCTTT. Translating gives CASSLPGTEAFF.